This entry lists 10 T cell receptor beta chains sequenced from one sample in a study of cytomegalovirus exposure and HLA in healthy donors. TCRdb's copy holds only in-frame clones and misses some; the assay was immunoSEQ multiplex PCR. The sample lists 200,000 to 300,000 clones, less than 95% seen once, with around 3.1% in the top ten. The sample was PBMCs. Receptors originate from a young woman in good health and CMV-seronegative.

V and J are TRBV27 and TRBJ2-7; possibly TRBD1 or TRBD2 for D (5 bases each). Germline V gene sequence: CDR1 MNHEY, CDR2 SMNVEV (reference sequence). This CDR3 has 14 residues. V gave up 4 bases and J gave up 1 base, with 11 bases separating them. The CDR3 region is CASSWSGGSYEQYF. For the CDR3, the DNA is TGTGCCAGCAGTTGGTCTGGGGGATCCTACGAGCAGTACTTC.

The CDR3 region is CASSAVVSSYNEQFF. Written as DNA, the CDR3 is TGTGCCAGCAGCGCTGTGGTGAGTAGTTACAATGAGCAGTTCTTC. This rearrangement joins TRBV7-3 to TRBJ2-1, with D uncertain. CDR3 length: 15 residues. V dropped 5 bases and J dropped 4 bases, with 15 bases sitting between them. Germline values: CDR1 SGHTA, CDR2 FQGTGA.

This chain connects TRBV7-6 to TRBJ1-2; no clear D gene. Trimming left V 4 bases short and J 5 bases short, with 11 bases between. The CDR3 extends over 13 amino acids. Germline CDR1 SGHVS, CDR2 FNYEAQ. CDR3: CASSSVTEYGYTF. The CDR3 coding sequence is TGTGCCAGCAGCTCGGTGACGGAGTATGGCTACACCTTC.

The gene calls are TRBV15 and TRBJ2-5; D not certain. V was clipped by 1 base and J by 1 base, with 4 bases between them. The CDR3 totals 13 residues. The germline V gene encodes CDR1 LNHNV and CDR2 YYDKDF (reference sequence). The CDR3 DNA reads TGTGCCACCAGCAGAGTTGGCCAAGAGACCCAGTACTTC. This translates into CATSRVGQETQYF.

The V call is TRBV28, the J call TRBJ1-2; D is undetermined. Germline V gene lookup returns CDR1 MDHEN and CDR2 SYDVKM. V was trimmed by 3 bases and J by 6 bases, leaving 5 bases between them. CDR3 size: 11 residues. The CDR3 coding sequence is TGTGCCAGCAGTTTTTTGGATGGCTACACCTTC. Translated: CASSFLDGYTF.

This clone came up once. This sequence joins TRBV27 and TRBJ1-2, with 11 bases fitting TRBD1. In germline, CDR1 is MNHEY, CDR2 SMNVEV (reference sequence). V lost 4 bases to trimming and J lost 4 bases; unmatched junction nucleotides: 2. This CDR3 has 14 residues. The CDR3 sequence is CASSSGQGVYGYTF. The CDR3 DNA reads as TGTGCCAGCAGTTCGGGACAGGGGGTCTATGGCTACACCTTC.

The chain has TRBV28 and TRBJ1-5; 11 bases align to TRBD1. There are 15 residues in the CDR3. From germline, CDR1 is MDHEN and CDR2 SYDVKM. The V and J ends lost 5 bases and 7 bases, in that order; junction bases with no gene match: 7. The CDR3 loop is CASSPRDRGGQPQHF. Here the CDR3 DNA reads TGTGCCAGCAGTCCCCGGGACAGGGGGGGACAGCCCCAGCATTTT.

V and J are TRBV2 and TRBJ2-7; D is undetermined. V lost 8 bases and J 2 bases, leaving 13 bases between the germline ends. The germline CDR1 and CDR2 sequences are SNHLY and FYNNEI. This CDR3 is 13 amino acids long. The CDR3 loop is CASSHRATYEQYF. The CDR3 nucleotides read TGTGCCAGCTCGCACCGAGCAACCTACGAGCAGTACTTC.

V is TRBV2 and J is TRBJ2-5, with 14 bases identical to TRBD2. Germline lookup yields CDR1 SNHLY and CDR2 FYNNEI. The CDR3 covers 19 residues. J was trimmed by 5 bases and V by 7 bases; bases with no gene match: 18. In DNA form, the CDR3 reads TGTGCCAGCACCGAAATGATAAGAACAGGACTAGCGGGAGGTGAGACCCAGTACTTC. Translated, it gives CASTEMIRTGLAGGETQYF.

V usage is TRBV29-1 and J usage is TRBJ2-3; 9 nucleotides align to TRBD1. Germline V lookup: CDR1 SQVTM, CDR2 ANQGSEA. J gave up 0 bases and V 0 bases, and 7 bases lay outside the gene matches. The CDR3 has 17 amino acids. The CDR3 bases are TGCAGCGTTGAAGATCTGGCGGGACAGGGTAGCACAGATACGCAGTATTTT. It translates to CSVEDLAGQGSTDTQYF.